The TCR beta chain under discussion was sequenced for a study of Tregs in tolerant kidney transplant recipients. Unstimulated regulatory T cells (CD4+CD25+CD127-), CD4+CD25- non-regulatory cells, CD4 and CD8 cells were FACS-sorted from thawed PBMCs. Profiling relied on immunoSEQ multiplex PCR, and the TCRdb table lists in-frame clones only, not all of them. The sample records under 100,000 clones, around nine tenths being singletons. To note about this clone: Its specificity is not known.

Findings and limits, study-wide: This study did not directly address biological reproducibility. Findings come from small patient numbers and require larger validation. Expanding Tregs on activated donor B cells appeared to best identify donor-specific TCRbeta clones.

This CDR3 has 16 residues. The V end was cut by 5 bases, the J end by 6 bases, with 24 bases between. From germline, CDR1 is GTSNPN and CDR2 SVGIG (reference sequence). The TCR sequence derives from a human donor in good health. The chain recombines TRBV30 with TRBJ2-3, with TRBD2 as a possible D gene (7 bases). The sample comprised CD8+ T cells from blood. Here the CDR3 reads CAWESYPGGMADTQYF. As DNA, the CDR3 is TGTGCCTGGGAGTCCTATCCGGGGGGCATGGCCGATACGCAGTATTTT.